The following is a T cell receptor beta chain sequence with its context. The antigen is not known. Study processing details: Filtering was not the same, since immunoSEQ gave junction-only sequences without quality scores. Some clones are missing from TCRdb's copy, which holds only in-frame ones; the method was immunoSEQ multiplex PCR. V, J and clone size were drawn from that table, and D and trimming were deduced from the DNA. Of just over 2,000,000 clones in the sample, 85% to 95% are singletons; the top ten hold 0.13%. V gave up 3 bases and J gave up 1 base; unmatched junction bases: 9. The length of the CDR3 is 17 residues. Germline V gene data show CDR1 as SGHRS and CDR2 as YFSETQ. Division of CD4+ cells produced a CD45RA+ naive subset and a CD45RA-negative memory subset. The record originates from a study of shared clonotypes between healthy human individuals. Study-level background: Per-donor plates numbered three CD4 naive, three CD4 memory, two CD8 naive and one CD8 memory.

Study-level results: Limited genetic and exposure-history diversity came from having few donors.

The chain recombines TRBV5-1 with TRBJ1-1; 10 nucleotides match TRBD1. The source is a man aged 18 to 35 in good health. Source material: naive CD4+ T cells sorted from blood. Sample subset: CD45RA+ positively selected. In DNA form, the CDR3 reads TGCGCCAGCAGCTCGGCATGGGGACAGGGGCCGAACACTGAAGCTTTCTTT. This encodes CASSSAWGQGPNTEAFF.